This is a list of T cell receptor beta chains from one sample in a study of blood T cell repertoires in COVID-19. The method was immunoSEQ multiplex PCR; TCRdb's version includes in-frame clones alone and lacks a portion of them. The sample lists 300,000 to 450,000 clones, 85% seen once, with roughly 3.6% in the top ten. The source material was peripheral blood. The source of these receptors is a woman younger than 30 with acute or convalescent COVID-19. Each CDR3 is given with its conserved first and last residue. The D gene is left open where the match is weak. The size entry is marked missing in some rows and otherwise reads once, few, many or a size class.

>once|TRBJ2-3|TRBV5-1|.
CASSLQLDTQYF
TGCGCCAGCAGCTTACAATTAGATACGCAGTATTTT
>.|TRBJ2-1|TRBV11-2|.
CASSPEDRLSSYNEQFF
TGTGCCAGCAGCCCGGAGGACAGATTAAGCTCCTACAATGAGCAGTTCTTC
>.|TRBJ2-3|TRBV27|TRBD2
CASSFLTSGGTDTQYF
TGTGCCAGCAGTTTCTTGACTAGCGGGGGGACAGATACGCAGTATTTT
>once|TRBJ2-7|TRBV25-1|.
CASSERVSSYEQYF
TGTGCCAGCAGTGAACGGGTGAGCTCCTACGAGCAGTACTTC
>.|TRBJ1-1|TRBV4-1|.
CASSQPQGPSTEAFF
TGCGCCAGCAGCCAACCGCAGGGGCCGAGCACTGAAGCTTTCTTT
>.|TRBJ1-4|TRBV12-3/TRBV12-4|.
CASRGIENEKLFF
TGTGCCAGCCGGGGGATCGAGAATGAAAAACTGTTTTTT
>.|TRBJ1-5|TRBV28|.
CASSFRDIHQPQHF
TGTGCCAGCAGTTTCCGGGACATCCATCAGCCCCAGCATTTT
>.|TRBJ2-6|TRBV28|.
CASSSSLTGVITGANVLTF
TGTGCCAGCAGCTCCTCTTTAACGGGAGTGATTACTGGGGCCAACGTCCTGACTTTC
>.|TRBJ2-4|TRBV19|TRBD1
CASSIQGAIQYF
TGTGCCAGTAGTATACAGGGGGCCATTCAGTACTTC
>.|TRBJ1-4|TRBV19|TRBD1
CASSLFGQGENLFF
TGTGCCAGTTCATTATTTGGACAGGGGGAGAATCTGTTTTTT
>.|TRBJ1-5|TRBV9|.
CASSSGGTGNQPQHF
TGTGCCAGCAGCTCTGGGGGGACGGGCAATCAGCCCCAGCATTTT
>.|TRBJ2-6|TRBV28|TRBD1
CASSLQGDAGANVLTF
TGTGCCAGCAGTTTGCAGGGGGATGCTGGGGCCAACGTCCTGACTTTC
>.|TRBJ2-7|TRBV14|TRBD1
CASTVKPPGGRRSEQYF
TGTGCCAGCACCGTGAAACCCCCAGGGGGCCGCCGTTCGGAGCAGTACTTC
>.|TRBJ2-6|TRBV7-8|.
CASSLEAAWSSGANVLTF
TGTGCCAGCAGCTTAGAGGCGGCGTGGAGCTCTGGGGCCAACGTCCTGACTTTC
>.|TRBJ2-2|TRBV29-1|TRBD1
CSVHGTANTGELFF
TGCAGCGTTCATGGGACAGCGAACACCGGGGAGCTGTTTTTT
>.|TRBJ1-2|TRBV5-4|.
CASSQGLTANYGYTF
TGTGCCAGCAGCCAGGGACTGACAGCTAACTATGGCTACACCTTC
>.|TRBJ2-7|TRBV28|TRBD2
CASSPLAAYEQYF
TGTGCCAGCAGCCCACTAGCGGCCTACGAGCAGTACTTC
>.|TRBJ2-7|TRBV10-3|TRBD1
CAISTGTGSLWQYF
TGTGCCATCTCTACCGGGACAGGAAGTCTTTGGCAGTACTTC
>once|TRBJ2-7|TRBV7-2|.
CASTVGGKSYEQYF
TGTGCCAGCACGGTGGGGGGAAAATCCTACGAGCAGTACTTC
>.|TRBJ2-5|TRBV27|.
CASSSGEGGYQETQYF
TGTGCCAGCAGTTCTGGGGAGGGGGGATACCAAGAGACCCAGTACTTC
>.|TRBJ1-4|TRBV12-3/TRBV12-4|TRBD1
CASTGQGNEKLFF
TGTGCCAGCACGGGACAGGGGAACGAAAAACTGTTTTTT
>once|TRBJ2-1|TRBV4-2|.
CASSQDGRTSTNEQFF
TGTGCCAGCAGCCAAGATGGGAGAACGAGTACCAATGAGCAGTTCTTC
>.|TRBJ2-1|TRBV29-1|TRBD2
CSVDPSGRADEQFF
TGCAGCGTTGACCCTAGCGGGAGGGCAGATGAGCAGTTCTTC
>few|TRBJ1-1|TRBV4-1|TRBD1
CASSQVEGGGESKNTEAFF
TGCGCCAGCAGCCAAGTCGAAGGAGGGGGCGAGAGTAAGAACACTGAAGCTTTCTTT
>.|TRBJ1-3|TRBV19|.
CASSTGSSGNTIYF
TGTGCCAGTAGTACCGGGTCCTCTGGAAACACCATATATTTT
>.|TRBJ2-1|TRBV7-9|TRBD1
CASSSDRPLYNEQFF
TGTGCCAGCAGCTCGGACAGGCCGCTCTACAATGAGCAGTTCTTC
>.|TRBJ2-7|TRBV9|TRBD1
CASSGSGQGNEQYF
TGTGCCAGCAGCGGATCGGGACAGGGTAACGAGCAGTACTTC
>.|TRBJ1-2|TRBV6-5|.
CASSPTGSYGYTF
TGTGCCAGCAGTCCCACAGGGTCTTATGGCTACACCTTC
>.|TRBJ2-3|TRBV7-9|TRBD1
CASSLDQTGGTDTQYF
TGTGCCAGCAGCTTAGACCAGACAGGGGGCACAGATACGCAGTATTTT
>.|TRBJ1-2|TRBV7-6|TRBD1
CASSSGQGLNYGYTF
TGTGCCAGCAGCTCGGGACAGGGCCTTAACTATGGCTACACCTTC
>few|TRBJ2-7|TRBV29-1|TRBD1
CSVASGTGPHEQYF
TGCAGCGTTGCCTCCGGGACAGGCCCTCACGAGCAGTACTTC
>.|TRBJ2-2|TRBV24-1|TRBD2
CATSDFLTSGRTGELFF
TGTGCCACCAGTGATTTCCTGACTAGCGGGAGGACCGGGGAGCTGTTTTTT
>.|TRBJ1-2|TRBV27|TRBD1
CASSSGQGSYGYTF
TGTGCCAGCAGTTCAGGACAGGGATCCTACGGCTACACCTTC
>.|TRBJ1-6|TRBV28|.
CASSLSADSGSPLHF
TGTGCCAGCAGTTTATCGGCGGACAGTGGTTCACCCCTCCACTTT
>.|TRBJ1-2|TRBV5-6|.
CASSPLAQSDNYGYTF
TGTGCCAGCAGCCCGCTAGCCCAAAGTGATAACTATGGCTACACCTTC
>.|TRBJ1-2|TRBV6-5|TRBD1
CASRRTGGYGYTF
TGTGCCAGCCGCCGGACAGGGGGCTATGGCTACACCTTC
>once|TRBJ1-5|TRBV2|TRBD1
CASSEALPDRGNQPQHF
TGTGCCAGCAGTGAAGCGCTTCCGGACAGGGGCAATCAGCCCCAGCATTTT
>.|TRBJ1-5|TRBV14|.
CASSQDPQYNQPQHF
TGTGCCAGCAGCCAAGACCCACAGTACAATCAGCCCCAGCATTTT
>.|TRBJ2-1|TRBV6-5|TRBD2
CASSSGRRSYNEQFF
TGTGCCAGCAGCAGCGGGAGAAGGTCCTACAATGAGCAGTTCTTC
>.|TRBJ1-5|TRBV1|.
CTSSQVNRGSLYSNQPQHF
TGCACCAGCAGCCAAGTGAACAGGGGGTCGTTATATAGCAATCAGCCCCAGCATTTT
>.|TRBJ2-7|TRBV7-9|.
CASSLKEYEQYF
TGTGCCAGCAGCTTAAAGGAGTACGAGCAGTACTTC
>.|TRBJ1-4|TRBV9|.
CASSVDEGGKLFF
TGTGCCAGCAGCGTCGACGAAGGGGGAAAACTGTTTTTT
>.|TRBJ1-1|TRBV6-5|.
CASSIDFGGATEAFF
TGTGCCAGCAGTATCGACTTCGGGGGAGCCACTGAAGCTTTCTTT
>.|TRBJ2-5|TRBV5-1|TRBD2
CASAGLAGLRETQYF
TGCGCCAGCGCGGGACTAGCGGGCCTCCGGGAGACCCAGTACTTC
>.|TRBJ2-7|TRBV5-1|.
CASSLARESEQYF
TGCGCCAGCAGCTTGGCTCGGGAATCCGAGCAGTACTTC
>.|TRBJ2-7|TRBV24-1|TRBD2
CAIRTSGDFYEQYF
TGTGCCATCAGGACTAGCGGGGACTTCTACGAGCAGTACTTC
>.|TRBJ2-7|TRBV2|TRBD2
CASSTGGYYEQYF
TGTGCCAGCAGCACCGGGGGGTACTACGAGCAGTACTTC
>once|TRBJ1-2|TRBV9|.
CASSASTNYGYTF
TGTGCCAGCAGCGCCAGTACTAACTATGGCTACACCTTC
>.|TRBJ1-1|TRBV7-9|.
CASSELQGSTEAFF
TGTGCCTCCTCTGAGTTACAGGGCTCGACTGAAGCTTTCTTT
>.|TRBJ2-7|TRBV24-1|TRBD2
CATSDRSGSSYEQYF
TGTGCCACCAGTGATCGTAGCGGGAGCTCCTACGAGCAGTACTTC
>.|TRBJ2-3|TRBV12-5|.
CASGLGQNTDTQYF
TGTGCTAGTGGTTTGGGGCAGAACACAGATACGCAGTATTTT
>.|TRBJ2-7|TRBV3-1/TRBV3-2|TRBD2
CASSQAWDDSGGIYEQYF
TGTGCCAGCAGCCAAGCTTGGGACGACTCGGGGGGAATCTACGAGCAGTACTTC
>.|TRBJ1-4|TRBV6-6|.
CASSYIQVSNEKLFF
TGTGCCAGCAGTTATATACAGGTCTCTAATGAAAAACTGTTTTTT
>.|TRBJ1-1|TRBV5-1|.
CASSWTTNTEAFF
TGCGCCAGCAGCTGGACAACGAACACTGAAGCTTTCTTT
>.|TRBJ1-5|TRBV19|.
CASSMVSGGSNQPQHF
TGTGCCAGTAGTATGGTGTCGGGGGGTAGCAATCAGCCCCAGCATTTT